Listed here are 15 T cell receptor beta chains from one sample, sequenced in a study of blood T cell repertoires in COVID-19. Profiled with immunoSEQ multiplex PCR; TCRdb holds only in-frame clones, not every one. Of around 58,000 clones in the sample, 88% were seen once. The sequenced material came from peripheral blood. These receptors came from a woman aged 60-70 years with COVID-19, enrolled during active disease.

V and J are TRBV9 and TRBJ2-5; maybe TRBD2 (6 bases). CDR1 is SGDLS and CDR2 is YYNGEE in the germline V gene. Trimming removed 7 bases at V and 5 bases at J, with 18 bases between. The CDR3 runs to 14 residues. CDR3 coding DNA: TGTGCCAGCTCCTTCGGTCGGGCGGGGGAGACCCAGTACTTC. Protein product: CASSFGRAGETQYF. The whole variable domain, filled in from reference TRBV9 and TRBJ2-5, reads DSGVTQTPKHLITATGQRVTLRCSPRSGDLSVYWYQQSLDQGLQFLIQYYNGEERAKGNILERFSAQQFPDLHSELNLSSLELGDSALYFCASSFGRAGETQYFGPGTRLLVL.

The chain combines TRBV5-4 with TRBJ2-3; 8 nucleotides line up with TRBD1. V shed 1 base and J 3 bases; nucleotides not matched to a gene: 1. From germline, CDR1 is SGHNT and CDR2 YYREEE (reference sequence). This CDR3 comprises 14 residues. The DNA of the CDR3 is TGTGCCAGCAGCTTGCAGGGGGCAACAGATACGCAGTATTTT. Its protein product is CASSLQGATDTQYF.

The chain recombines TRBV24-1 with TRBJ1-4; a weak D match, TRBD1 (6 bases). The CDR3 runs 14 residues. Trimming took off 3 bases at V and 7 bases at J, with 11 bases between the two ends. Germline-derived CDR1 and CDR2 are KGHDR and SFDVKD. CDR3 coding DNA: TGTGCCACCAGTGATGCAGGGGCGGGTGAAAAACTGTTTTTT. Translated: CATSDAGAGEKLFF.

V gene TRBV4-3 combines with J gene TRBJ1-6; D perhaps matches TRBD1 (5 bases). There are 15 residues in the CDR3. The germline V gene has CDR1 LGHNA and CDR2 YSLEER. The V gene lost 4 bases and the J gene lost 6 bases, with 13 bases spanning the gap. The CDR3 loop is CASSPTGEGNSPLHF. The CDR3 nucleotides are TGCGCCAGCAGCCCGACGGGGGAAGGTAATTCACCCCTCCACTTT.

The rearrangement links TRBV7-7 to TRBJ1-2, with a weak D call TRBD1 (5 bases). The CDR3 totals 15 residues. The germline V and J ends were trimmed by 5 bases and 3 bases, with 16 bases remaining between them. Germline V gene data show CDR1 as SSHAT and CDR2 as FNYEAQ (reference sequence). The CDR3, as DNA: TGTGCCAGCAGCACACTCGCCGGGACTTACTATGGCTACACCTTC. Its protein product is CASSTLAGTYYGYTF. The full variable domain, rest sourced from reference TRBV7-7 and TRBJ1-2, is GAGVSQSPRYKVTKRGQDVTLRCDPISSHATLYWYQQALGQGPEFLTYFNYEAQPDKSGLPSDRFSAERPEGSISTLTIQRTEQRDSAMYRCASSTLAGTYYGYTFGSGTRLTVV.

The chain uses TRBV11-2 and TRBJ1-2; TRBD1 agrees at 11 bases. V gave up 5 bases and J gave up 1 base; unmatched junction bases: 6. The CDR3 extends over 16 amino acids. Germline CDR1 SGHAT, CDR2 FQNNGV. The CDR3 loop is CASSGQGAPRNYGYTF. The CDR3 nucleotides are TGTGCCAGCAGCGGACAGGGGGCGCCTCGTAACTATGGCTACACCTTC.

The chain joins TRBV12-3 or TRBV12-4 to TRBJ2-1; unclear D gene. V was shortened by 6 bases and J by 10 bases, with 7 bases between the two germline ends. The CDR3 runs 10 residues. CDR3 DNA sequence: TGTGCCAGCAGCTTGCGGGAGCAGTTCTTC. It translates to CASSLREQFF.

The CDR3, as DNA: TGTGCCAGCTCACCTCCGGGACTAGCCGCCTACGAGCAGTACTTC. Translation: CASSPPGLAAYEQYF. The chain carries TRBV18 and TRBJ2-7, with 9 bases aligning to TRBD2. This CDR3 comprises 15 residues. Germline V gene sequence: CDR1 KGHSH, CDR2 LQKENI. With 3 bases clipped from V and 2 bases from J, the junction kept 5 bases outside the gene matches.

As DNA, the CDR3 is TGTGCCAGCTCTAGGACTAGCGGGTTTCGAAGCACAGATACGCAGTATTTT. It yields the protein CASSRTSGFRSTDTQYF. The genes are TRBV27 and TRBJ2-3; the match to TRBD2 covers 11 bases. Germline assignment: CDR1 MNHEY and CDR2 SMNVEV (reference sequence). CDR3 length equals 17 residues. Trimming took 8 bases from V and 0 from J; bases not matched to a gene: 10.

This chain joins TRBV27 and TRBJ1-1, with 9 bases identical to TRBD1. This CDR3 contains 16 residues. The V gene's germline CDR1 is MNHEY and CDR2 SMNVEV (reference sequence). The trim removed 7 bases at V and 2 bases at J, leaving 11 bases unmatched. As DNA, the CDR3 is TGTGCCAGCAATCCAACAGGGGGCTTGTCAAACACTGAAGCTTTCTTT. This gives the protein CASNPTGGLSNTEAFF.

The chain uses TRBV6-1 and TRBJ2-5; D gene uncertain. The germline CDR1 and CDR2 sequences are MNHNS and SASEGT. This CDR3 comprises 14 residues. The V and J ends lost 1 base and 5 bases respectively, with 11 bases between them. CDR3 in amino acids: CASSEDLLGETQYF. The DNA for the CDR3 is TGTGCCAGCAGTGAAGACCTACTCGGGGAGACCCAGTACTTC.

This chain uses TRBV30 with TRBJ1-1, with a weak D call TRBD1 (6 bases). V lost 8 bases to trimming and J lost 1 base, with 14 bases between them. The germline gives CDR1 GTSNPN, CDR2 SVGIG (reference sequence). CDR3 length: 13 residues. CDR3 DNA: TGTGCCGGTTCTAGGACAGCGAACACTGAAGCTTTCTTT. Translation gives CAGSRTANTEAFF. Filled out from reference TRBV30 and TRBJ1-1, the complete variable domain reads SQTIHQWPATLVQPVGSPLSLECTVEGTSNPNLYWYRQAAGRGLQLLFYSVGIGQISSEVPQNLSASRPQDRQFILSSKKLLLSDSGFYLCAGSRTANTEAFFGQGTRLTVV.

This sequence joins TRBV5-5 and TRBJ2-2, with D hard to call. Trimming pared 2 bases from V and 1 base from J, leaving 6 bases between. Per the germline V gene, CDR1 is SGHKS and CDR2 is YYEKEE (reference sequence). The CDR3 contains 14 residues. CDR3 DNA sequence: TGTGCCAGCAGCTTCGGCGGGAACACCGGGGAGCTGTTTTTT. It is translated as CASSFGGNTGELFF.

This chain uses TRBV19 with TRBJ2-1; 10 bases fit TRBD2. The CDR3 sequence is 13 residues long. V was clipped by 4 bases and J by 9 bases; unmatched bases: 3. Germline CDR1 and CDR2: LNHDA and SQIVND (reference sequence). Here the CDR3 reads CASSTGLAAEQFF. The DNA for the CDR3 is TGTGCCAGTAGTACCGGACTAGCGGCTGAGCAGTTCTTC.

This chain joins TRBV6-5 and TRBJ2-1; the match to TRBD2 covers 12 bases. Germline assignment: CDR1 MNHEY and CDR2 SVGAGI. V lost 5 bases and J lost 7; bases outside the gene matches: 6. The CDR3 is 15 residues long. The CDR3 is CASSTTSGRFNEQFF. In DNA, the CDR3 is TGTGCCAGCAGTACTACTAGCGGGAGGTTTAATGAGCAGTTCTTC.